Each of the 16 T cell receptor beta chains below was sequenced from the same sample in a study. From the 5' RACE reads, TCRdb called clonotypes with MiXCR, one entry per CDR3 protein. The sample lists about 55,000 distinct CDR3 sequences, 15% to 20% occurring once. Sequencing was done on a sample of naive CD4+ T cells sorted from blood. Subset described: naive CD4+ T cells, CD4+CD45RA+CD25-. Receptors originate from a female donor with breast cancer.

This clonotype was counted between two and nine times. V is TRBV7-2 and J is TRBJ2-7, with 7 bases lining up with TRBD1. With 5 bases clipped from V and 3 bases from J, the junction kept 7 bases outside the gene matches. The CDR3 is 14 residues long. Germline values: CDR1 SGHTA, CDR2 FQGNSA. In DNA form, the CDR3 reads TGTGCCAGCAGCCCCTACAGGGGAAGCTACGAGCAGTACTTC. Translated: CASSPYRGSYEQYF.

The sample holds a few counts of this clonotype. A much bigger clone sits one base away, suggesting this may be a read error. The chain is built from TRBV4-1 and TRBJ2-7; 7 nucleotides line up with TRBD2. The V gene's germline CDR1 is MGHRA and CDR2 YSYEKL. The CDR3 extends over 16 amino acids. With 4 bases clipped from V and 5 bases from J, the junction kept 14 bases outside the gene matches. The CDR3: CASSRDLGSGINEQYF. DNA for the CDR3: TGCGCCAGCAGCCGAGATCTTGGAAGCGGGATCAACGAGCAGTACTTC.

This clonotype came up a few times. The chain links TRBV6-5 to TRBJ1-1; D is unresolved. V lost 1 base and J 0 bases, leaving 12 bases between the germline ends. The CDR3 has 16 residues. The germline CDR1 and CDR2 sequences are MNHEY and SVGAGI. The CDR3 region is CASSYWAVGVNTEAFF. CDR3 nucleotide sequence: TGTGCCAGCAGTTACTGGGCCGTTGGGGTGAACACTGAAGCTTTCTTT.

The V and J genes are TRBV2 and TRBJ1-5, with D possibly matching TRBD1 (6 bases). Trimming removed 8 bases from V and 0 bases from J, with 14 bases in between. In germline, CDR1 is SNHLY, CDR2 FYNNEI. There are 15 residues in the CDR3. CDR3 sequence reads: CASSGTQNSNQPQHF. CDR3 nucleotide sequence: TGTGCCAGCTCCGGGACACAGAATAGCAATCAGCCCCAGCATTTT.

The rearrangement uses TRBV5-1 and TRBJ2-4; D perhaps matches TRBD2 (7 bases). The V gene's germline CDR1 is SGHRS and CDR2 YFSETQ. V was clipped by 0 bases and J by 7 bases, with 11 bases between them. The CDR3 spans 14 residues. The CDR3 DNA sequence: TGCGCCAGCAGCTTGGGGACAGCGGGGAACATTCAGTACTTC. Encoded protein: CASSLGTAGNIQYF.

Worth noting for this clonotype: With a much larger clone just one base away, this may be a read error. The conserved final phenylalanine or tryptophan is absent from the CDR3, which likely points to a read error. The gene calls are TRBV29-1 and TRBJ2-4; a possible D gene is TRBD1 (5 bases). Trimming took 3 bases from V and 1 from J, leaving 16 bases between them. Germline V gene sequence: CDR1 SQVTM, CDR2 ANQGSEA. The CDR3 totals 16 residues. The CDR3 region is CSVEAPEGAAKNIQYV. The CDR3 DNA is TGCAGCGTTGAGGCGCCGGAAGGGGCGGCCAAAAACATTCAGTACGTC.

The gene calls are TRBV5-1 and TRBJ2-5; D unclear. V gave up 2 bases and J gave up 0 bases, with 5 bases separating them. The CDR3 is made up of 13 amino acids. CDR1 and CDR2 (germline): SGHRS, YFSETQ. Here the CDR3 reads CASSFTDQETQYF. CDR3 in DNA: TGCGCCAGCAGCTTTACCGACCAAGAGACCCAGTACTTC.

A few counts support this clonotype. The V and J genes are TRBV7-2 and TRBJ2-2; 10 bases map to TRBD2. The V and J ends lost 5 bases and 5 bases, in that order; junction bases with no gene match: 8. The CDR3 runs to 16 residues. CDR1 and CDR2 from the germline V gene are SGHTA and FQGNSA. CDR3 region: CASSPVGAGGTGELFF. The CDR3, as DNA: TGTGCCAGCAGCCCGGTTGGAGCGGGGGGGACCGGGGAGCTGTTTTTT.

This clonotype was picked up a small number of times. This chain links TRBV7-2 with TRBJ2-1; TRBD1 aligns across 7 bases. The length of the CDR3 is 16 residues. V trimming: 4 bases; J trimming: 2 bases; junction bases outside the gene matches: 8. Germline CDR1 reads SGHTA; CDR2 reads FQGNSA. CDR3 sequence: CASSSLEGAAYNEQFF. CDR3 DNA: TGTGCCAGCAGCTCCCTTGAGGGGGCAGCCTACAATGAGCAGTTCTTC.

The table lists this clonotype with a few counts. J is TRBJ1-4 and V is TRBV5-1; D is perhaps TRBD1 (5 bases). CDR3 length equals 14 residues. The V end was cut by 2 bases, the J end by 1 base, with 6 bases between. Germline V lookup: CDR1 SGHRS, CDR2 YFSETQ. The CDR3 DNA follows: TGCGCCAGCAGCTTTGGGGGAACTAATGAAAAACTGTTTTTT. This sequence encodes CASSFGGTNEKLFF.

The rearrangement joins TRBV7-3 to TRBJ1-1; no clear D. V was shortened by 2 bases and J by 3 bases, with 7 bases between the two germline ends. This CDR3 has 13 residues. CDR1 is SGHTA and CDR2 is FQGTGA in the germline V gene. CDR3 coding DNA: TGTGCCAGCAGCTTACAGGCGGACACTGAAGCTTTCTTT. Amino acid sequence: CASSLQADTEAFF. Supplemented by reference TRBV7-3 and TRBJ1-1, the full variable domain reads GAGVSQTPSNKVTEKGKYVELRCDPISGHTALYWYRQSLGQGPEFLIYFQGTGAADDSGLPNDRFFAVRPEGSVSTLKIQRTERGDSAVYLCASSLQADTEAFFGQGTRLTVV.

The chain joins TRBV7-2 to TRBJ2-1; TRBD2 might be the D (6 bases). This CDR3 is 13 amino acids long. From germline, CDR1 is SGHTA and CDR2 FQGNSA. The V gene lost 4 bases and the J gene lost 14 bases, with 18 bases spanning the gap. CDR3 coding DNA: TGTGCCAGCAGCTCCAGGGAAGGCCGGGAGAAGTTCTTC. Its translation: CASSSREGREKFF.

The gene calls are TRBV3-1 and TRBJ2-6; 7 bases line up with TRBD1. Germline V gene sequence: CDR1 LGHDT, CDR2 YNNKEL (reference sequence). The J segment lost 0 bases and the V segment lost 4 bases, leaving 3 bases of the junction unmatched. The CDR3 length is 16 residues. CDR3 loop: CASSPGTASGANVLTF. CDR3 DNA sequence: TGTGCCAGCAGCCCGGGGACAGCCTCTGGGGCCAACGTCCTGACTTTC.

Turning to this clonotype: This could be a read error, since a much larger clone is one nucleotide away. The J gene is TRBJ1-2, the V gene TRBV7-2; D not certain. Germline CDR1 is SGHTA and CDR2 is FQGNSA. The CDR3 has 14 amino acids. The CDR3 loop reads CASSLEHGYYGDTF. The CDR3 region has the DNA TGTGCCAGCAGCTTAGAACACGGATACTATGGCGACACCTTC.

This clonotype was counted at least ten times. The CDR3 bases are TGCAGTGCGATTGCCGGGAGAGGGGACAATGAGCAGTTCTTC. Translated: CSAIAGRGDNEQFF. The chain couples TRBV20-1 to TRBJ2-1; a weak D match, TRBD2 (6 bases). The length of the CDR3 is 14 residues. The germline CDR1 and CDR2 sequences are DFQATT and SNEGSKA (reference sequence). The ends were cut back, 6 bases at V and 5 bases at J, with 17 bases in the middle.

In its sample, this clonotype was seen many times. The chain employs TRBV29-1 and TRBJ2-7, with TRBD2 matching over 9 bases. This CDR3 region has 13 residues. Germline loops: CDR1 SQVTM, CDR2 ANQGSEA. The V gene end was trimmed by 4 bases and the J gene end by 3 bases; junction bases not matched to a gene: 4. DNA of the CDR3: TGCAGCGTTGTTGTAGCGGGGGACTACGAGCAGTACTTC. Translation gives CSVVVAGDYEQYF.